Below are 31 T cell receptor beta chains sequenced from a single sample in a study of blood T cells in healthy people across ages. Primed by a sample-barcoded 5' primer and a J-beta primer mix, a second PCR proceeded for about 6 to 11 cycles. Each CDR3 protein is one row after TCRdb ran MiXCR on the 5' RACE reads. The profile covers roughly 1,800,000 distinct CDR3 sequences, with less than 50% appearing a single time and approximately 2% taken by the ten largest. Material for sequencing was blood. The receptor source for this set is a woman in her thirties or forties in good health.

CDR3 protein: CASRPTLGYEQYF. Written as DNA, the CDR3 is TGTGCCAGCCGGCCGACGCTAGGCTACGAGCAGTACTTC. This rearrangement joins TRBV6-1 to TRBJ2-7; D gene ambiguous. Germline loops: CDR1 MNHNS, CDR2 SASEGT. This CDR3 is built from 13 residues. With 8 bases removed from V and 3 bases from J, the gap between germline ends came to 14 bases.

This clonotype was observed a few times. The rearrangement uses TRBV9 and TRBJ2-3; D call uncertain. Germline CDR1 reads SGDLS; CDR2 reads YYNGEE. The CDR3 totals 13 residues. Trimming removed 0 bases from V and 14 bases from J, with 16 bases in between. The CDR3 DNA is TGTGCCAGCAGCGTAGCTATGGATCCAAAACGGTATTTT. Translated, it gives CASSVAMDPKRYF.

V and J are TRBV7-2 and TRBJ2-7; no clear D gene. Germline V gives CDR1 SGHTA, CDR2 FQGNSA. Trimming removed 5 bases at V and 2 bases at J, with 13 bases between. The CDR3 is 14 amino acids. CDR3 region: CASSGRRNPYEQYF. As DNA, the CDR3 is TGTGCCAGCAGCGGACGACGTAACCCCTACGAGCAGTACTTC.

This clonotype has a handful of counts. The rearrangement uses TRBV7-9 and TRBJ2-3; D may be TRBD1 (6 bases). The CDR3 spans 15 residues. The V end lost 5 bases, the J end lost 6 bases, and 18 bases lay between the germline ends. Germline-derived CDR1 and CDR2 are SEHNR and FQNEAQ (reference sequence). CDR3 protein: CASSLGTTTSDTQYF. The CDR3 nucleotides are TGTGCCAGCAGCCTCGGGACAACCACCTCGGATACGCAGTATTTT. Full variable domain (outside the CDR3, taken from reference TRBV7-9 and TRBJ2-3): DTGVSQNPRHKITKRGQNVTFRCDPISEHNRLYWYRQTLGQGPEFLTYFQNEAQLEKSRLLSDRFSAERPKGSFSTLEIQRTEQGDSAMYLCASSLGTTTSDTQYFGPGTRLTVL.

This rearrangement joins TRBV5-6 to TRBJ2-1; D perhaps matches TRBD2 (6 bases). Germline CDR1 SGHDT, CDR2 YYEEEE. The CDR3 extends over 16 amino acids. Trimming took off 1 base at V and 0 bases at J, with 11 bases between the two ends. This chain's CDR3 is CASSLLLAVSYNEQFF. CDR3 DNA sequence: TGTGCCAGCAGCTTGTTATTAGCGGTCTCCTACAATGAGCAGTTCTTC.

This clonotype was seen a handful of times. The chain combines TRBV7-8 with TRBJ2-5; tentatively, D is TRBD1 (5 bases). Trimming stripped 6 bases from V and 5 bases from J, with 16 bases between. This CDR3 has 14 residues. CDR1 is SGHVS and CDR2 is FQNEAQ in the germline V gene. DNA of the CDR3: TGTGCCAGCAGTCCAGAGGACAAACAGGAGACCCAGTACTTC. This sequence encodes CASSPEDKQETQYF. Using reference TRBV7-8 and TRBJ2-5 for the parts outside the CDR3, the full variable domain is GAGVSQSPRYKVAKRGQDVALRCDPISGHVSLFWYQQALGQGPEFLTYFQNEAQLDKSGLPSDRFFAERPEGSVSTLKIQRTQQEDSAVYLCASSPEDKQETQYFGPGTRLLVL.

This clonotype has just a few counts. The chain joins TRBV7-6 to TRBJ1-2; tentative D call: TRBD1 (6 bases). Germline CDR1 is SGHVS and CDR2 is FNYEAQ. V lost 4 bases and J lost 6, with 12 bases in between. The CDR3 sequence is 13 residues long. CDR3 sequence: CASSSTGSHGYTF. The DNA of the CDR3 is TGTGCCAGCAGCTCCACAGGGTCCCATGGCTACACCTTC.

Only a few counts were recorded for this clonotype. The chain has TRBV7-2 and TRBJ1-6, with a weak D call TRBD1 (6 bases). This CDR3 spans 16 amino acids. The germline gives CDR1 SGHTA, CDR2 FQGNSA. V lost 3 bases, J lost 6 bases, and 15 bases lay in between. The chain's CDR3 is CASSFTGRASNSPLHF. The CDR3 DNA follows: TGTGCCAGCAGCTTCACAGGGAGAGCTAGTAATTCACCCCTCCACTTT.

The rearrangement links TRBV24-1 to TRBJ1-2, with a tentative D call TRBD1 (5 bases). Germline V gene sequence: CDR1 KGHDR, CDR2 SFDVKD. Trimming took off 7 bases at V and 2 bases at J, with 10 bases between the two ends. The CDR3 runs 13 residues. The CDR3 nucleotides are TGTGCCACCAGCGTGGGGGGAAACTATGGCTACACCTTC. Its protein product is CATSVGGNYGYTF.

This clonotype appeared a single time. This chain joins TRBV20-1 and TRBJ2-5; 9 nucleotides align to TRBD2. CDR1 and CDR2 (germline): DFQATT, SNEGSKA (reference sequence). The CDR3 spans 14 residues. V was pared by 3 bases and J by 4 bases, with 6 bases of the junction left unmatched. CDR3 DNA: TGCAGTGCTAGGTCCAGCGGGGGGAGAGAGACCCAGTACTTC. Protein sequence: CSARSSGGRETQYF.

The chain is built from TRBV12-3 or TRBV12-4 and TRBJ2-5; 8 bases are shared with TRBD2. The J segment lost 0 bases and the V segment lost 10 bases, leaving 10 bases of the junction unmatched. The length of the CDR3 is 15 residues. The DNA of the CDR3 is TGTGCCACAGCACGTCGGGGGGGCTACCAAGAGACCCAGTACTTC. Translation gives CATARRGGYQETQYF.

The chain combines TRBV10-3 with TRBJ2-7; D perhaps matches TRBD2 (6 bases). This CDR3 is 13 amino acids long. Germline V gene lookup returns CDR1 ENHRY and CDR2 SYGVKD. V shed 8 bases and J shed 2 bases, with 13 bases lying between them. The CDR3 DNA follows: TGTGCCATCGGAGGGGTGGAAGCCTACGAGCAGTACTTC. It is translated as CAIGGVEAYEQYF.

The chain employs TRBV2 and TRBJ2-5, with 14 bases matching TRBD2. In germline, CDR1 is SNHLY, CDR2 FYNNEI. V dropped 7 bases and J dropped 2; count of bases not matched to a gene: 3. The CDR3 extends over 15 amino acids. The CDR3 nucleotides are TGTGCCAGCATCGGACTAGCGGGGGGACAAGAGACCCAGTACTTC. It yields the protein CASIGLAGGQETQYF. The entire variable domain, with the rest obtained from reference TRBV2 and TRBJ2-5, is as follows: EPEVTQTPSHQVTQMGQEVILRCVPISNHLYFYWYRQILGQKVEFLVSFYNNEISEKSEIFDDQFSVERPDGSNFTLKIRSTKLEDSAMYFCASIGLAGGQETQYFGPGTRLLVL.

The J gene is TRBJ1-2, the V gene TRBV20-1; TRBD1 agrees at 8 bases. The V and J ends lost 6 bases and 8 bases, in that order; junction bases with no gene match: 11. The CDR3 is 13 amino acids. The germline gives CDR1 DFQATT, CDR2 SNEGSKA (reference sequence). The CDR3 sequence: CSALIGGTGGYTF. DNA of the CDR3: TGCAGTGCCCTAATCGGGGGGACAGGCGGCTACACCTTC.

This clonotype was detected only a few times. This may arise from a read error, as a much more abundant clone is one base away. V is TRBV27 and J is TRBJ2-5; 7 bases map to TRBD2. Trimming took 1 base from V and 11 from J; bases not matched to a gene: 22. CDR1 MNHEY and CDR2 SMNVEV come from the germline V gene (reference sequence). The CDR3 runs 18 residues. CDR3 nucleotides: TGTGCCAGCAGTTTATTAGCGGGTCGCGGGGCGGCCTACAATGAGCAGTACTTC. As protein: CASSLLAGRGAAYNEQYF.

V is TRBV29-1 and J is TRBJ2-5, with D unresolved. The germline V and J ends were trimmed by 2 bases and 3 bases, with 7 bases remaining between them. The CDR3 loop spans 12 amino acids. In germline, CDR1 is SQVTM, CDR2 ANQGSEA. The DNA of the CDR3 is TGCAGCGTTGAAAAAAGAAAAGAGACCCAGTACTTC. It specifies CSVEKRKETQYF.

The rearrangement joins TRBV5-6 to TRBJ2-1; weak D call: TRBD2 (5 bases). The CDR3 totals 12 residues. Germline V CDR1 and CDR2: SGHDT, YYEEEE. Trimming shortened V by 4 bases and J by 10 bases, and 12 bases separated the two germline ends. CDR3 residues: CASSRAGFEQFF. CDR3 DNA: TGTGCCAGCAGCCGTGCGGGTTTCGAGCAGTTCTTC.

The chain recombines TRBV4-1 with TRBJ2-4; D may correspond to TRBD1 or TRBD2 (5 bases each). The DNA end is more similar to TRBJ2-5, so the J call may be wrong. The CDR3 loop spans 16 amino acids. The germline V gene encodes CDR1 MGHRA and CDR2 YSYEKL. The CDR3: CASSQGWETAQETQYF. The CDR3 DNA is TGCGCCAGCAGCCAAGGGTGGGAGACAGCCCAAGAGACCCAGTACTTC.

This clonotype has more than one count but fewer than ten. This chain links TRBV20-1 with TRBJ2-7; TRBD2 agrees at 8 bases. V trimming: 2 bases; J trimming: 0 bases; junction bases outside the gene matches: 6. CDR1 DFQATT and CDR2 SNEGSKA come from the germline V gene (reference sequence). This CDR3 has 15 amino acids. The CDR3 reads CSARNQRGSSYEQYF. CDR3 bases: TGCAGTGCTAGAAACCAGCGGGGGAGCTCCTACGAGCAGTACTTC.

The chain uses TRBV13 and TRBJ2-3; no reliable D call. The CDR3 covers 15 residues. Germline lookup yields CDR1 PRHDT and CDR2 FYEKMQ (reference sequence). Trimming shortened V by 5 bases and J by 5 bases, and 17 bases separated the two germline ends. The CDR3 sequence is CASSPLGDRIDTQYF. The CDR3, as DNA: TGTGCCAGCAGCCCCTTAGGCGACCGAATAGATACGCAGTATTTT.

This clonotype showed up many times. V usage is TRBV12-3 or TRBV12-4 and J usage is TRBJ2-7; 7 positions match TRBD1. The CDR3 consists of 14 residues. Unmatched junction bases numbered 5, after V lost 6 bases and J lost 0 bases. The CDR3 DNA is TGTGCCAGCAGCCCCTGGGACAGCTCCTACGAGCAGTACTTC. Residues: CASSPWDSSYEQYF.

This chain connects TRBV7-9 to TRBJ2-3, with no clear D. The ends were cut back, 3 bases at V and 0 bases at J, with 13 bases in the middle. CDR1 SEHNR and CDR2 FQNEAQ come from the germline V gene (reference sequence). The CDR3 length is 16 residues. This CDR3 is CASSFEVPSSTDTQYF. CDR3 DNA sequence: TGTGCCAGCAGCTTTGAGGTGCCGTCTAGCACAGATACGCAGTATTTT.

The chain is built from TRBV20-1 and TRBJ2-1; 11 bases line up with TRBD2. The V gene's germline CDR1 is DFQATT and CDR2 SNEGSKA (reference sequence). V lost 1 base to trimming and J lost 9 bases; unmatched junction nucleotides: 5. CDR3 length equals 14 residues. Here the CDR3 reads CSARVIAGGCEQFF. The DNA of the CDR3 is TGCAGTGCTAGAGTTATAGCGGGGGGGTGTGAGCAGTTCTTC.

J is TRBJ2-5 and V is TRBV21-1; TRBD2 was called by the table and not checked on the DNA. TRBV21-1 is annotated as a pseudogene. The CDR3 extends over 15 amino acids. CDR3 protein: CASSKGPGLAETQYF. The DNA of the CDR3 is TGTGCCAGCAGCAAAGGGCCGGGACTAGCAGAGACCCAGTACTTC.

This clonotype was counted once. This chain joins TRBV29-1 and TRBJ2-7, with 7 bases fitting TRBD1. V shed 3 bases, J shed 1 base, and the junction held 6 bases outside the gene matches. The CDR3 length is 14 residues. Germline assignment: CDR1 SQVTM and CDR2 ANQGSEA. The CDR3 bases are TGCAGCGTTGAGGGACAGAGCTATTCCTACGAGCAGTACTTC. This translates into CSVEGQSYSYEQYF.

The CDR3 protein is CASRRAHSNYGYTF. CDR3 DNA: TGTGCCAGCAGGAGGGCCCACTCAAACTATGGCTACACCTTC. This chain links TRBV6-2 or TRBV6-3 with TRBJ1-2; D is unclear. V gave up 6 bases and J gave up 2 bases, with 13 bases separating them. In germline, CDR1 is MNHEY, CDR2 SVGEGT. The CDR3 covers 14 residues.

The chain joins TRBV27 to TRBJ2-3; D not resolved. CDR3 length: 13 residues. V was clipped by 0 bases and J by 4 bases, with 5 bases between them. Germline V gives CDR1 MNHEY, CDR2 SMNVEV (reference sequence). Here the CDR3 reads CASSLSVSDTQYF. DNA of the CDR3: TGTGCCAGCAGTTTATCGGTCTCAGATACGCAGTATTTT.

Notes on this clonotype: At one of its ends the junction is not consistent with the germline gene, which may arise from a read error. This chain joins TRBV27 and TRBJ2-1; the D call may be TRBD1 or TRBD2 (5 bases each). This CDR3 has 13 residues. Germline values: CDR1 MNHEY, CDR2 SMNVEV (reference sequence). CDR3 loop: CASSRAGANGQFF. The CDR3 bases are TGTGCCAGCAGTCGAGCCGGGGCCAATGGGCAGTTCTTC.

The sample holds many counts of this clonotype. The V call is TRBV29-1, the J call TRBJ2-7; D possibly uses TRBD1 or TRBD2 (6 bases each). The CDR3 is made up of 13 amino acids. Trimming stripped 6 bases from V and 7 bases from J, with 19 bases between. The germline gives CDR1 SQVTM, CDR2 ANQGSEA. CDR3 in amino acids: CSVESVGGREQYF. The DNA for the CDR3 is TGCAGCGTGGAAAGTGTCGGGGGCCGGGAGCAGTACTTC.

This chain joins TRBV7-9 and TRBJ2-4, with D perhaps given as TRBD1 or TRBD2 (5 bases each). The CDR3 extends over 16 amino acids. CDR1 is SEHNR, CDR2 FQNEAQ, per germline (reference sequence). The ends were cut back, 3 bases at V and 2 bases at J, with 14 bases in the middle. The CDR3 reads CASSFGTLGPKNIQYF. CDR3 DNA: TGTGCCAGCAGCTTCGGGACCTTGGGGCCCAAAAACATTCAGTACTTC.

The V call is TRBV7-6, the J call TRBJ2-3, with 13 bases fitting TRBD2. This CDR3 region has 17 residues. The trim removed 4 bases at V and 2 bases at J, leaving 6 bases unmatched. Germline CDR1 SGHVS, CDR2 FNYEAQ. The CDR3 region has the DNA TGTGCCAGCAGCTCCGGACTAGCGGGGGCCTTCACAGATACGCAGTATTTT. Translating it yields CASSSGLAGAFTDTQYF.